The 25 T cell receptor beta chains below all came from one sample that was sequenced in a study of blood T cell repertoires in COVID-19. Profiled with immunoSEQ multiplex PCR; TCRdb holds only in-frame clones, not every one. Here the sample spans around 500,000 clones, less than 90% being singletons. Sequenced sample: PBMCs or T cells enriched from blood (not recorded which). The receptors come from a woman aged 60-75 years who had recovered from COVID-19.

The rearrangement links TRBV7-2 to TRBJ1-2; D perhaps matches TRBD1 (6 bases). The CDR3 has 13 amino acids. CDR1 SGHTA and CDR2 FQGNSA come from the germline V gene. Between the trimmed V and J ends, which lost 5 bases and 8 bases, there was a span of 15 bases. In DNA form, the CDR3 reads TGTGCCAGCAGCGTGAGACAGGCTGGGGGCTACACCTTC. Amino acid sequence: CASSVRQAGGYTF.

The chain employs TRBV6-4 and TRBJ1-2; TRBD1 matches at 10 bases. The germline V gene has CDR1 MRHNA and CDR2 SNTAGT. V dropped 6 bases and J dropped 8; count of bases not matched to a gene: 9. The CDR3 length is 14 residues. CDR3 coding DNA: TGTGCCAGCAGAACCGGGACAGGGGTGGGCGGCTACACCTTC. Amino acids: CASRTGTGVGGYTF.

The chain carries TRBV19 and TRBJ2-3, with 7 bases that match TRBD1. Germline CDR1 and CDR2: LNHDA and SQIVND (reference sequence). V lost 6 bases to trimming and J lost 1 base; unmatched junction nucleotides: 7. The CDR3 spans 15 residues. The CDR3 here is CASRFTGVRTDTQYF. The DNA of the CDR3 is TGTGCCAGTAGGTTTACAGGGGTTCGCACAGATACGCAGTATTTT.

The chain recombines TRBV5-1 with TRBJ2-3; 7 nucleotides line up with TRBD1. The CDR3 totals 15 residues. From germline, CDR1 is SGHRS and CDR2 YFSETQ. V lost 7 bases and J lost 4; bases outside the gene matches: 12. CDR3 loop: CASAWTGALSDTQYF. The CDR3 bases are TGCGCCAGCGCCTGGACAGGAGCTCTCTCAGATACGCAGTATTTT.

The V gene is TRBV3-1 (or the pseudogene TRBV3-2), the J gene TRBJ1-2; TRBD1 is a possible D gene (6 bases). The CDR3 runs to 15 residues. The germline V gene encodes CDR1 LGHDT and CDR2 YNNKEL (reference sequence). V was cut by 1 base and J by 4 bases, with 13 bases left in between. Here the CDR3 reads CASSQGPGQLYGYTF. The CDR3, as DNA: TGTGCCAGCAGCCAAGGCCCCGGACAGCTCTATGGCTACACCTTC.

The J gene is TRBJ1-5, the V gene TRBV18; D is perhaps TRBD1 (6 bases). The CDR3 is made up of 16 amino acids. CDR1 KGHSH and CDR2 LQKENI come from the germline V gene. Between the trimmed V and J ends, which lost 0 bases and 2 bases, there was a span of 11 bases. For the CDR3, the DNA is TGTGCCAGCTCACCACCCTTGGGGGCAGGCAATCAGCCCCAGCATTTT. Amino acid sequence: CASSPPLGAGNQPQHF.

This sequence joins TRBV19 and TRBJ1-4, with 9 positions matching TRBD1. Germline V CDR1 and CDR2: LNHDA, SQIVND (reference sequence). J was trimmed by 7 bases and V by 3 bases; bases with no gene match: 6. CDR3 size: 15 residues. This CDR3 reads CASSIGTGKGEKLFF. For the CDR3, the DNA is TGTGCCAGTAGTATCGGGACAGGGAAGGGTGAAAAACTGTTTTTT.

The chain employs TRBV7-9 and TRBJ1-3, with D possibly matching TRBD1 (5 bases). The CDR3 totals 14 residues. Germline lookup yields CDR1 SEHNR and CDR2 FQNEAQ (reference sequence). Trimming removed 11 bases from V and 0 bases from J, with 14 bases in between. CDR3 loop: CASGGMLSGNTIYF. CDR3 nucleotide sequence: TGTGCCTCTGGGGGGATGCTCTCTGGAAACACCATATATTTT.

The chain uses TRBV18 and TRBJ2-7, with TRBD1 as a possible D gene (6 bases). Trimming took 1 base from V and 6 from J, leaving 10 bases between them. This CDR3 is 13 amino acids long. Germline assignment: CDR1 KGHSH and CDR2 LQKENI. The CDR3, as DNA: TGTGCCAGCTCACCACAACAGGGTGGCGAGCAGTACGTC. Protein sequence: CASSPQQGGEQYV.

The rearrangement joins TRBV5-1 to TRBJ1-1, with a possible D match to TRBD1 (6 bases). This CDR3 contains 15 residues. The V and J ends lost 0 bases and 4 bases respectively, with 13 bases between them. Germline V CDR1 and CDR2: SGHRS, YFSETQ. The CDR3 spells CASSLAGQRGTEAFF. In nucleotides, the CDR3 is TGCGCCAGCAGCTTGGCTGGACAGCGAGGCACTGAAGCTTTCTTT. Full variable domain (remainder filled in from reference TRBV5-1 and TRBJ1-1): KAGVTQTPRYLIKTRGQQVTLSCSPISGHRSVSWYQQTPGQGLQFLFEYFSETQRNKGNFPGRFSGRQFSNSRSEMNVSTLELGDSALYLCASSLAGQRGTEAFFGQGTRLTVV.

This chain connects TRBV27 to TRBJ1-6; 9 nucleotides align to TRBD1. The CDR3 has 15 amino acids. Looked up from germline, CDR1 is MNHEY and CDR2 is SMNVEV (reference sequence). With V trimmed by 8 bases and J by 7 bases, 9 bases remained unmatched. The CDR3 region has the DNA TGTGCCAGCTCCCAAGGACAGGGGCGGAATTCACCCCTCCACTTT. Translation: CASSQGQGRNSPLHF.

The rearrangement joins TRBV7-9 to TRBJ1-4; the D gene is possibly TRBD1 (6 bases). CDR3 length: 12 residues. The germline CDR1 and CDR2 sequences are SEHNR and FQNEAQ (reference sequence). Trimming stripped 5 bases from V and 14 bases from J, with 15 bases between. Here the CDR3 DNA reads TGTGCCAGCAGCCCACAGGGATTCGGGCTGTTTTTT. As protein: CASSPQGFGLFF.

The V gene is TRBV2, the J gene TRBJ2-1; 9 bases agree with TRBD1. Germline V lookup: CDR1 SNHLY, CDR2 FYNNEI. V lost 6 bases and J lost 6; bases outside the gene matches: 9. The CDR3 sequence is 15 residues long. CDR3 sequence: CASRIQGAKVNEQFF. The CDR3 coding sequence is TGTGCCAGCAGGATACAGGGGGCTAAGGTCAATGAGCAGTTCTTC.

The genes are TRBV4-1 and TRBJ2-2, with 15 nucleotides matching TRBD2. Germline CDR1 reads MGHRA; CDR2 reads YSYEKL. Losses at the gene ends were 0 bases for V and 4 bases for J; bases not matched to a gene: 3. The CDR3 contains 18 residues. CDR3 bases: TGCGCCAGCAGCCAAGAGGGACTAGCGGGGGGCGTCACCGGGGAGCTGTTTTTT. Its protein product is CASSQEGLAGGVTGELFF.

This clone is a singleton in its sample. The rearrangement links TRBV7-9 to TRBJ2-5, with a tentative D call TRBD1 (5 bases). Germline-derived CDR1 and CDR2 are SEHNR and FQNEAQ (reference sequence). Trimming removed 3 bases from V and 4 bases from J, with 9 bases in between. This CDR3 is built from 13 residues. This CDR3 reads CASSFRRGETQYF. The CDR3 bases are TGTGCCAGCAGCTTTCGTAGGGGAGAGACCCAGTACTTC.

The rearrangement links TRBV5-1 to TRBJ1-3; the match to TRBD1 covers 7 bases. The germline gives CDR1 SGHRS, CDR2 YFSETQ. The CDR3 spans 13 residues. The V gene end was trimmed by 6 bases and the J gene end by 2 bases; junction bases not matched to a gene: 2. CDR3: CASTTGTGNTIYF. The CDR3 region has the DNA TGCGCCAGCACGACAGGGACTGGAAACACCATATATTTT. Together with reference TRBV5-1 and TRBJ1-3, the CDR3 gives the full variable domain: KAGVTQTPRYLIKTRGQQVTLSCSPISGHRSVSWYQQTPGQGLQFLFEYFSETQRNKGNFPGRFSGRQFSNSRSEMNVSTLELGDSALYLCASTTGTGNTIYFGEGSWLTVV.

The chain recombines TRBV5-1 with TRBJ1-5, with 7 nucleotides matching TRBD1. The germline CDR1 and CDR2 sequences are SGHRS and YFSETQ. Trimming removed 0 bases from V and 4 bases from J; junction bases left unmatched: 4. The CDR3 totals 15 residues. The CDR3 region is CASSLATGPNQPQHF. The DNA for the CDR3 is TGCGCCAGCAGCTTGGCGACAGGGCCAAATCAGCCCCAGCATTTT.

The J gene is TRBJ2-7, the V gene TRBV14; D is unresolved. Germline-derived CDR1 and CDR2 are SGHDN and FVKESK. Trimming pared 1 base from V and 0 bases from J, leaving 10 bases between. The CDR3 runs to 15 residues. For the CDR3, the DNA is TGTGCCAGCAGCCAAGGCCCTTCTAGCTCCTACGAGCAGTACTTC. As protein: CASSQGPSSSYEQYF.

This chain uses TRBV19 with TRBJ1-5; 12 nucleotides line up with TRBD1. V gave up 8 bases and J gave up 1 base; unmatched junction bases: 3. The CDR3 has 15 residues. Per germline, CDR1 LNHDA and CDR2 SQIVND (reference sequence). The DNA for the CDR3 is TGTGCCAGTCGGGGACAGGGGGCGAGCAATCAGCCCCAGCATTTT. Protein: CASRGQGASNQPQHF.

This rearrangement joins TRBV19 to TRBJ1-3; D not resolved. CDR1 and CDR2 (germline): LNHDA, SQIVND (reference sequence). V dropped 5 bases and J dropped 1 base, with 12 bases sitting between them. The CDR3 sequence is 15 residues long. The CDR3 is CASSPAALSGNTIYF. DNA for the CDR3: TGTGCCAGTAGTCCGGCGGCCCTATCTGGAAACACCATATATTTT.

V and J are TRBV5-6 and TRBJ2-4; TRBD1 aligns across 7 bases. The CDR3 totals 15 residues. The germline V gene has CDR1 SGHDT and CDR2 YYEEEE. V trimming: 1 base; J trimming: 8 bases; junction bases outside the gene matches: 9. CDR3: CASSLRVTGRDIQYF. The CDR3 coding sequence is TGTGCCAGCAGCTTGAGGGTGACAGGGAGAGACATTCAGTACTTC.

The genes are TRBV4-1 and TRBJ2-1; TRBD2 matches at 13 bases. V gave up 0 bases and J gave up 2 bases; unmatched junction bases: 10. Germline V gene lookup returns CDR1 MGHRA and CDR2 YSYEKL. The CDR3 loop spans 20 amino acids. Written as DNA, the CDR3 is TGCGCCAGCAGCCAAGACGGACTAGCGGGAGCGCAGCTCGCCTACAATGAGCAGTTCTTC. Its translation: CASSQDGLAGAQLAYNEQFF.

The chain combines TRBV27 with TRBJ1-2, with TRBD1 identical over 9 bases. Trimming removed 4 bases from V and 3 bases from J; junction bases left unmatched: 3. The CDR3 has 14 residues. Germline CDR1 reads MNHEY; CDR2 reads SMNVEV (reference sequence). The CDR3 DNA reads TGTGCCAGCAGTTCGGACAGGGGTGACTATGGCTACACCTTC. This encodes CASSSDRGDYGYTF.

The J gene is TRBJ2-3, the V gene TRBV5-1; 7 bases agree with TRBD2. Germline loops: CDR1 SGHRS, CDR2 YFSETQ. J lost 2 bases, V lost 4 bases, and 1 base had no gene match. The CDR3 has 13 residues. CDR3 region: CASSRGDTDTQYF. CDR3 in DNA: TGCGCCAGCAGCCGGGGGGACACAGATACGCAGTATTTT.

This clone was recorded only once. The rearrangement uses TRBV13 and TRBJ1-2; 9 positions agree with TRBD1. The CDR3 length is 14 residues. CDR1 and CDR2 from the germline V gene are PRHDT and FYEKMQ (reference sequence). The ends lost 10 bases at V and 4 bases at J; junction bases unmatched: 10. The CDR3 DNA is TGTGCCACCGGTACACTACAGGGGGCCTATGGCTACACCTTC. It yields the protein CATGTLQGAYGYTF.